The T cell receptor (beta chain) described here comes from a study of cytomegalovirus exposure and HLA in healthy donors. Points from the study as a whole: Sequencing likely caused a cluster of highly shared sequence variants. In a later analysis, TCR beta V- and J-gene trimming showed a link to a missense DCLRE1C variant. What a later analysis reportedly showed was that an Asian-associated ancestry cluster had fewer N-insertions than the approximately 700-donor mean. Indistinguishable V segments, including TRBV6-2 and TRBV6-3, were excluded.

V lost 1 base and J 7 bases, leaving 16 bases between the germline ends. The germline V gene has CDR1 LGHNA and CDR2 YNFKEQ. The CDR3 has 15 amino acids. As to this clone: Its antigen is as yet unknown.

PCR involved 60 Vbeta and 13 Jbeta primers. Profiling relied on immunoSEQ multiplex PCR, and the TCRdb table lists in-frame clones only, not all of them. The table records 100,000 to 150,000 clones, about 78% of them present only once. The sequence came from a man aged 25-45 years in good health and CMV-seronegative. The chain recombines TRBV4-2 with TRBJ2-5; a weak D match, TRBD2 (5 bases). The sequencing sample was made of PBMCs. The CDR3 loop reads CASSQGERGRGTQYF. The CDR3 DNA reads as TGTGCCAGCAGCCAAGGAGAGCGAGGGCGCGGGACCCAGTACTTC.